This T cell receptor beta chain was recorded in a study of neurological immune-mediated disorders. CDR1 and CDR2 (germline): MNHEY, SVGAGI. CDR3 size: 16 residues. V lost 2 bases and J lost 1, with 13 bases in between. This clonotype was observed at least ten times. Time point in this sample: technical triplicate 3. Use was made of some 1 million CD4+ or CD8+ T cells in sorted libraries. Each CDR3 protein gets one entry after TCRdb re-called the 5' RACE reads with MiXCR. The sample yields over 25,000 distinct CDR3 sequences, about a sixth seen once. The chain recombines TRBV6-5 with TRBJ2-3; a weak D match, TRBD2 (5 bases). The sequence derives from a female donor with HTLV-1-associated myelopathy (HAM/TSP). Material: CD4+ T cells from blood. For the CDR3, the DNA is TGTGCCAGCAGTTACGGTTCGGGGATCGGCACAGATACGCAGTATTTT. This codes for CASSYGSGIGTDTQYF.